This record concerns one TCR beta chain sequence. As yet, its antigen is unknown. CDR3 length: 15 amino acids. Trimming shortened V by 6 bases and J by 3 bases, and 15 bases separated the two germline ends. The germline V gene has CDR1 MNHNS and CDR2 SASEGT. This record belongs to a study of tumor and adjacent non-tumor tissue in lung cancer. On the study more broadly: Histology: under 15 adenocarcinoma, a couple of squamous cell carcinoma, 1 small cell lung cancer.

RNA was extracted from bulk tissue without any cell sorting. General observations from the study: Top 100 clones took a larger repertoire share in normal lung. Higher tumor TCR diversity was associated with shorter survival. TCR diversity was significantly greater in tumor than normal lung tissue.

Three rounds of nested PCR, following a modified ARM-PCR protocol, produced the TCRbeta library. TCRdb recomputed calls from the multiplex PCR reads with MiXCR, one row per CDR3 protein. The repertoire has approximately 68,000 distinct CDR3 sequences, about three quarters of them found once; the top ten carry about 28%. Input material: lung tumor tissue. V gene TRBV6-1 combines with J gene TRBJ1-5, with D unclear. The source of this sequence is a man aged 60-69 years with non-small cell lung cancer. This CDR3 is CASSILSQINQPQHF. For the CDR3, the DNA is TGTGCCAGCAGCATTCTGTCGCAGATCAATCAGCCCCAGCATTTT.